This T cell receptor (beta chain) was observed in a study of blood T cell repertoires in COVID-19 (dated by TCRdb to 2018 to 2021). Looking at the study overall: Collaborator samples came from the United States, Italy and Spain and covered acute and convalescent phases of COVID-19. The prospective study material was composed of cDNA or gDNA derived from T cells, B-cell-depleted T cells, or PBMCs. The dataset comprised deeply sampled blood TCRbeta repertoires from subjects exposed to, actively infected with, or recovered from COVID-19. The repertoires were made available in a free public database intended to serve as a resource for research on the immune response to SARS-CoV-2. Samples were obtained from the ongoing ImmuneRACE study (first 160 participants) and from some 1,200 subjects provided by 6 global collaborators. Sample metadata almost always included a de-identified subject ID, COVID-19 status, age in years and sex. Where HLA class I and class II types were available, the types were taken from metadata supplied by the sample provider, not from assay-based typing.

About this clone itself: Its specific antigen is unknown. Base qualities were left out, and no much larger clone turns up one base away.

Collaborating institutions collected whole blood in K2EDTA tubes following their own protocols. For TCRbeta analysis, collaborator samples were shipped as frozen whole blood, as isolated PBMCs, or as DNA extracted from either sample type. Points the paper makes about the study in general: Clinical and demographic metadata were provided uncurated, with the amount varying by source and participant.

Based on the germline V gene, the CDR1 and CDR2 sequences are KGHSH and LQKENI. Including cysteine and phenylalanine, the CDR3 has 14 amino acids. Just CDR3 DNA is preserved here, 42 bases in frame from base 1. Trimming takes 4 bases off V and 6 bases off J; junction bases not matched to a gene: 7. TCRbeta CDR3 regions were amplified from genomic DNA using the immunoSEQ Assay, a bias-controlled multiplex PCR. In the paper's pipeline: The number of nucleated cells in each sample was estimated by amplification of reference gene primers within the assay. To quantify the absolute abundance of each unique TCRbeta CDR3 rearrangement, sequence reads were collapsed and filtered. For each sample, productive Simpson clonality was calculated as the square root of Simpson's diversity index over productive rearrangements. Not all clones reach the TCRdb copy of this immuneACCESS table, which keeps in-frame sequences only. Checked studies attribute under half of the gap to unresolved V genes and leave the rest unexplained. D and trimming come from the DNA, and the V and J calls and clone size come from that table. This sample is represented by about 75,000 clones; 84% of them were singletons. The ten largest clones represent 20% to 25% of the sample.

The specimen was peripheral blood. The clonotype was recovered from a woman in her forties or fifties with acute or convalescent COVID-19. Recombination joined TRBV18 with TRBJ2-7; 9 of the junction bases match TRBD1. The CDR3 is CASSRPGTGTEQYF. At the DNA level, the sequence is TGTGCCAGCTCACGACCCGGGACAGGGACCGAGCAGTACTTC.